These T cell receptor beta chains were read from a single sample in a study of T cell repertoires in cytomegalovirus infection. The antigens for these receptors are not known. TCRdb re-called the reads with MiXCR, one entry per CDR3 protein. The sample records roughly 860,000 distinct CDR3 sequences, approximately 30% being singletons. The source material was cultured CD8+ T cells from PBMCs, sampled from culture after CMV antigen stimulation. The receptors stem from a human donor in good health (CMV status not recorded). Some clones in this sample may be carry-over from other donors' samples. CDR3s leave out the opening cysteine and the closing phenylalanine or tryptophan.

J	V	CDR3
TRBJ2-3	TRBV6-1	ASSEYRGAPGDTQY
TRBJ2-3	TRBV10-2	ASSVQVTDTQY
TRBJ1-2	TRBV19	ASSILSDKNYGYT
TRBJ1-2	TRBV20-1	SARVGGNYGYT
TRBJ1-1	TRBV5-4	ASSLEGGVTEAF
TRBJ2-3	TRBV7-8	ASSLEGRGPTY
TRBJ2-3	TRBV28	ASSLSDPVTDTQY
TRBJ1-5	TRBV15	ATSRDSLSNQPQH
TRBJ1-4	TRBV12-5	ASGFGSPAEKLF
TRBJ2-1	TRBV12-3/TRBV12-4	ASSLTSGGADEQF
TRBJ1-4	TRBV4-1	ASSPGPSGPAPVNEKLF
TRBJ1-6	TRBV9	ASSVAALDRGDNSPLH
TRBJ2-1	TRBV4-1	ASSQVTSGGPYNEQF
TRBJ2-5	TRBV7-4	VSSPTAADSQETQY
TRBJ2-7	TRBV5-4	ASSPPSGGGYEQY
TRBJ2-2	TRBV7-6	ASSLARQGGTGELF
TRBJ1-6	TRBV28	ASTFGGSSYNSPLH
TRBJ2-7	TRBV5-6	ASSLGWGTGYEQY
TRBJ2-3	TRBV19	ATGWGSGDTQY
TRBJ1-2	TRBV27	ASSTHRANYGYT
TRBJ2-4	TRBV9	ASSPQGGALAKNIQY
TRBJ2-1	TRBV7-9	ASIPLRNRNEQF
TRBJ1-5	TRBV28	ASSFPQGVQPQH
TRBJ2-3	TRBV27	ASSLPGQGPDTQY
TRBJ2-1	TRBV7-6	ASSLEGRLLRGLDNEQF
TRBJ1-2	TRBV3-1	ASSQGRGDNYGYT
TRBJ1-3	TRBV15	ATSRRTGENTIY
TRBJ2-7	TRBV27	ASSFSDSTYEQY
TRBJ2-3	TRBV12-3/TRBV12-4	ASSLLREIDTQY
TRBJ1-2	TRBV6-8	ASSYGQGDIYGYT
TRBJ1-2	TRBV6-6	ASSYSIEGLYGYT
TRBJ2-7	TRBV12-3/TRBV12-4	ATFPTSGGPYEQY
TRBJ2-1	TRBV10-3	AISENDYNEQF
TRBJ2-2	TRBV9	ASSVTVGLDRTNTGELF
TRBJ2-5	TRBV7-6	ASSSKQGRRETQY
TRBJ2-1	TRBV27	ASSFLRKNEQF
TRBJ2-7	TRBV12-3/TRBV12-4	ASSLSNEQY
TRBJ2-3	TRBV5-6	ASSLRLVSTDTQY
TRBJ1-2	TRBV7-9	ASSLQQREGYT
TRBJ2-2	TRBV24-1	ATSDVGQSNTGELF
TRBJ2-7	TRBV7-2	ASSFSTAHEQY
TRBJ2-5	TRBV12-3/TRBV12-4	ASSPFRPDYQETQY
TRBJ1-2	TRBV7-2	ASSRNRRDDYGYT
TRBJ2-4	TRBV5-4	ASTSSRDTNIQY
TRBJ2-5	TRBV28	ASRPRDRGRETQY
TRBJ2-2	TRBV19	ASTRFTGELF
TRBJ2-1	TRBV4-1	ASSQGWGRPNEQF